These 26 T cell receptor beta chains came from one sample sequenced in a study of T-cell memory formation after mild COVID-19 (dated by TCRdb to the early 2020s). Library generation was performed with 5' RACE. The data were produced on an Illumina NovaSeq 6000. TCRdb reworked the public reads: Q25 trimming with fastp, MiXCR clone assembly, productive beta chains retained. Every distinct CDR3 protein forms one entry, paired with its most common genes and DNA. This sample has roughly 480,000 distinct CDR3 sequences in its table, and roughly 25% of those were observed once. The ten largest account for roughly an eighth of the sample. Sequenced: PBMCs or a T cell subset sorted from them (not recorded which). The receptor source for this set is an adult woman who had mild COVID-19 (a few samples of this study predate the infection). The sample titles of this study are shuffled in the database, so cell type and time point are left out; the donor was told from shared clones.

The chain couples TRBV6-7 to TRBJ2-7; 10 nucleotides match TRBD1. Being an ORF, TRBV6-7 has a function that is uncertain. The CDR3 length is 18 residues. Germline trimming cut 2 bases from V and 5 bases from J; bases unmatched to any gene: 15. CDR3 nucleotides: TGTGCCAGCAGTTACGAAGTGGGGAAAGACAGGGGGCGGAACGAGCAGTACTTC. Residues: CASSYEVGKDRGRNEQYF.

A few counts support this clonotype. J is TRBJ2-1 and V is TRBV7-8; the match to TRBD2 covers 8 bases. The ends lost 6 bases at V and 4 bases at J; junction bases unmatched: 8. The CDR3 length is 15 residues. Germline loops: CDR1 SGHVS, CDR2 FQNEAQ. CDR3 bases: TGTGCCAGCAGTCTTAGCGGGATTTCGTACAATGAGCAGTTCTTC. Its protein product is CASSLSGISYNEQFF.

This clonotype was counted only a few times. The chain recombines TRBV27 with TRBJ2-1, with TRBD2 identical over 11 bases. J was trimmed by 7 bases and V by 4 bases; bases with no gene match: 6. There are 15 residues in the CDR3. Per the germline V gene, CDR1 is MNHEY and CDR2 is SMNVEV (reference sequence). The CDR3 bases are TGTGCCAGCAGTTGGGGTAGCGGGAGGGTTAATGAGCAGTTCTTC. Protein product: CASSWGSGRVNEQFF.

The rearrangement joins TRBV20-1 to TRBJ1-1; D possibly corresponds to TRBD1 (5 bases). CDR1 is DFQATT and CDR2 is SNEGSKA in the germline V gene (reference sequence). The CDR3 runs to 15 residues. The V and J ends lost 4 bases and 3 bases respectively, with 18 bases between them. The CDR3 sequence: CSATFSGWGDTEAFF. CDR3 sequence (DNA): TGCAGTGCTACCTTCTCTGGATGGGGCGACACTGAAGCTTTCTTT.

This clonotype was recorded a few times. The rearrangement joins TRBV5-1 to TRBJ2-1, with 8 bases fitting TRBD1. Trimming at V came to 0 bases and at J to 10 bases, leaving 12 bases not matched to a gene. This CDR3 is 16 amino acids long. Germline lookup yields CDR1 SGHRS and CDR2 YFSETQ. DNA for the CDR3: TGCGCCAGCAGCTTGGGGCCAGGGGGCGAGTTGGAGGAGCAGTTCTTC. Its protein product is CASSLGPGGELEEQFF.

CDR3 bases: TGTGCCTGGGGAGTTGGCACTGAAGCTTTCTTT. Encoded protein: CAWGVGTEAFF. V is TRBV30 and J is TRBJ1-1; the D is unclear. CDR1 is GTSNPN, CDR2 SVGIG, per germline (reference sequence). The ends were cut back, 5 bases at V and 4 bases at J, with 8 bases in the middle. This CDR3 contains 11 residues.

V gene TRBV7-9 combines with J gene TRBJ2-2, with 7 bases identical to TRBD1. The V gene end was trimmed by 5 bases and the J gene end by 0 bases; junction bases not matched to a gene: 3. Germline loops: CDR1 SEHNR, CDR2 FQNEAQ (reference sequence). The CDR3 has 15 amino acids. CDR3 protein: CASSGDRANTGELFF. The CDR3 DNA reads TGTGCCAGCAGCGGAGACAGGGCGAACACCGGGGAGCTGTTTTTT.

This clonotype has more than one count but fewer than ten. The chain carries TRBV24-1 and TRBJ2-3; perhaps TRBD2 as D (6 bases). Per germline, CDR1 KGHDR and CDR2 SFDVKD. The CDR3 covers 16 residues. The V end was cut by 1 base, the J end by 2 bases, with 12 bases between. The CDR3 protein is CATSDFGGQDTDTQYF. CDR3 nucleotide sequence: TGTGCCACCAGTGATTTTGGAGGGCAGGACACAGATACGCAGTATTTT.

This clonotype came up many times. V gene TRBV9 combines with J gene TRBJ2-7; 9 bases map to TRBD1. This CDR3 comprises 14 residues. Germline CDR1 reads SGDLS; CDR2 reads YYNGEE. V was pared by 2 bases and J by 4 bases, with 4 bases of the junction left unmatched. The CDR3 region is CASSVGGQGYEQYF. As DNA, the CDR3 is TGTGCCAGCAGCGTGGGGGGACAGGGATACGAGCAGTACTTC.

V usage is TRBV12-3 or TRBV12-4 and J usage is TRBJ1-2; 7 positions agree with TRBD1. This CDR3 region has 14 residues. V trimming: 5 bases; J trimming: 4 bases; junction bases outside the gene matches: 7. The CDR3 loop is CASSPRQGPYGYTF. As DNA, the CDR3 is TGTGCCAGCAGTCCACGACAGGGCCCCTATGGCTACACCTTC.

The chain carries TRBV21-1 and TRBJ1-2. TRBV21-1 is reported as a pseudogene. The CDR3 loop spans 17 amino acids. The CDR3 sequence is CASSKAKRSQVRYGYTF. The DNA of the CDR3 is TGTGCCAGCAGCAAAGCGAAACGTTCTCAGGTGCGCTATGGCTACACCTTC.

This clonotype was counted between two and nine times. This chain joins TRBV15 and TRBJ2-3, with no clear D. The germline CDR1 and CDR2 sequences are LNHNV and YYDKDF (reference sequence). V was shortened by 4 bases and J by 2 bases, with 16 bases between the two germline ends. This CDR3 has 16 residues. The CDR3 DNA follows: TGTGCCACCAGCAAAGGAGTGGTAGCCTTCACAGATACGCAGTATTTT. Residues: CATSKGVVAFTDTQYF.

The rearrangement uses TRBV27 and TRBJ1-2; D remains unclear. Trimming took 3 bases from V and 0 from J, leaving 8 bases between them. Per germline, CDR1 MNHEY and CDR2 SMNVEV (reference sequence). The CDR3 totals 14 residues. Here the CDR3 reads CASSFDPPNYGYTF. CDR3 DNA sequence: TGTGCCAGCAGTTTTGATCCACCTAACTATGGCTACACCTTC.

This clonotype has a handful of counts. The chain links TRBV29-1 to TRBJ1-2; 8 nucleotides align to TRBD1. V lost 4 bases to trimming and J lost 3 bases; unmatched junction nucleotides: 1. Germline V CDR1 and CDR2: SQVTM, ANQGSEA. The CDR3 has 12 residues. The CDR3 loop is CSVAGGDYGYTF. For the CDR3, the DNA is TGCAGCGTTGCAGGGGGCGACTATGGCTACACCTTC.

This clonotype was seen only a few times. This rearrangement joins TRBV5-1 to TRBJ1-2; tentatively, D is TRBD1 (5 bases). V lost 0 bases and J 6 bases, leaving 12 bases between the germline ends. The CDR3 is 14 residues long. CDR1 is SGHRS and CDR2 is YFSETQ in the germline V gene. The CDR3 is CASSLVQGEDGYTF. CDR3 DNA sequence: TGCGCCAGCAGCTTGGTTCAGGGAGAGGATGGCTACACCTTC.

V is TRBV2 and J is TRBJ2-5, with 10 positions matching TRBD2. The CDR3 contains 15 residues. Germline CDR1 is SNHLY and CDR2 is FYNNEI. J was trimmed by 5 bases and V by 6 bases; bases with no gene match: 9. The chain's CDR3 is CASSIEAGGGETQYF. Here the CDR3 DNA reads TGTGCCAGCAGCATTGAAGCGGGAGGGGGTGAGACCCAGTACTTC.

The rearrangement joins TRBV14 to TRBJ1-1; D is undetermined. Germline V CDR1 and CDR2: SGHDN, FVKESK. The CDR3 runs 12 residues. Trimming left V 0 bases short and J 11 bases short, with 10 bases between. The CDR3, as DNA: TGTGCCAGCAGCCAAGACGCTCGCTGGGCTTTCTTT. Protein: CASSQDARWAFF.

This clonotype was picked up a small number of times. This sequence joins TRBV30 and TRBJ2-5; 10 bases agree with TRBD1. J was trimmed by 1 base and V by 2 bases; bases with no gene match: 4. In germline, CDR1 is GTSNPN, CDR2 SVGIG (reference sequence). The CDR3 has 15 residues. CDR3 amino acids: CAWSRGQGTQETQYF. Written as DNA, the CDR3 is TGTGCCTGGAGTCGGGGACAGGGGACCCAAGAGACCCAGTACTTC. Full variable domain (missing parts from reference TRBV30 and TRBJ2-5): SQTIHQWPATLVQPVGSPLSLECTVEGTSNPNLYWYRQAAGRGLQLLFYSVGIGQISSEVPQNLSASRPQDRQFILSSKKLLLSDSGFYLCAWSRGQGTQETQYFGPGTRLLVL.

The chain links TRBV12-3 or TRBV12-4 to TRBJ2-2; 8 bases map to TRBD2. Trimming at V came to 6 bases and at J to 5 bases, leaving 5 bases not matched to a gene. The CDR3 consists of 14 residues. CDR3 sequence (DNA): TGTGCCAGCAGGCTAGCGGGTGGAACCGGGGAGCTGTTTTTT. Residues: CASRLAGGTGELFF.

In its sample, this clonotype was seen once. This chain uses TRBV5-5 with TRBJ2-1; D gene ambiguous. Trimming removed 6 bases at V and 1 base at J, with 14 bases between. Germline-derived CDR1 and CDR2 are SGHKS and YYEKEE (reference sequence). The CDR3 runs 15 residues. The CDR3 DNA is TGTGCCAGCATACCCACCTACGTGTCCTACAATGAGCAGTTCTTC. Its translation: CASIPTYVSYNEQFF.

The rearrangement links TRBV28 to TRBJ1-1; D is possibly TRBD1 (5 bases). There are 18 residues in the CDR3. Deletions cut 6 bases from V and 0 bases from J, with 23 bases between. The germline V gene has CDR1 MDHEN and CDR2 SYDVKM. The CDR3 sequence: CASSLKAGAWGMNTEAFF. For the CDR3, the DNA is TGTGCCAGCAGCTTAAAGGCTGGGGCATGGGGTATGAACACTGAAGCTTTCTTT.

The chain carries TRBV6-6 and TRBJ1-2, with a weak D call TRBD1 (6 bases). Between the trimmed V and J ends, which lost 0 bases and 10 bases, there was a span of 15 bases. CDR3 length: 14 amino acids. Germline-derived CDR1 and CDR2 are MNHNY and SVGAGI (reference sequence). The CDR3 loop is CASSYSSQGRVYTF. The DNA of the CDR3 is TGTGCCAGCAGTTACTCTTCGCAGGGGAGGGTCTACACCTTC.

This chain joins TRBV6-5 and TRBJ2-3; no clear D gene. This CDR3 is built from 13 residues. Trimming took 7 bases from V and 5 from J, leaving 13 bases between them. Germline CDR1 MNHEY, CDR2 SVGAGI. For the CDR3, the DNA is TGTGCCAGCACCGCACGGAGTAGAGATACGCAGTATTTT. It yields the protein CASTARSRDTQYF.

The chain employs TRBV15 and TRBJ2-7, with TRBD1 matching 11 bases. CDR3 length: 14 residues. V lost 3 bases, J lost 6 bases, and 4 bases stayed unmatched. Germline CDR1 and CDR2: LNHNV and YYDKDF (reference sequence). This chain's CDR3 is CATSSGQGAREQYF. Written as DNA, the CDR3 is TGTGCCACCAGCAGCGGACAGGGGGCACGCGAGCAGTACTTC. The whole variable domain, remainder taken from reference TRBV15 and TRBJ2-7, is DAMVIQNPRYQVTQFGKPVTLSCSQTLNHNVMYWYQQKSSQAPKLLFHYYDKDFNNEADTPDNFQSRRPNTSFCFLDIRSPGLGDTAMYLCATSSGQGAREQYFGPGTRLTVT.

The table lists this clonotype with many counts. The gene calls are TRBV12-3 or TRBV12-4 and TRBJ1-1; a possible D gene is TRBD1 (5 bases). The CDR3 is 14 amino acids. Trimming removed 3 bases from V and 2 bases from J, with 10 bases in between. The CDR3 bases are TGTGCCAGCAGTTTGGGGGGGTTCAACACTGAAGCTTTCTTT. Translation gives CASSLGGFNTEAFF.

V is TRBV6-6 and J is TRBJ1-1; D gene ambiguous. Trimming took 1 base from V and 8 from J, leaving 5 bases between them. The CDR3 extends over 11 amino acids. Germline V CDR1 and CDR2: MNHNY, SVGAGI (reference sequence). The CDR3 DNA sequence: TGTGCCAGCAGTTACTTGGGGGAAGCTTTCTTT. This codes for CASSYLGEAFF.